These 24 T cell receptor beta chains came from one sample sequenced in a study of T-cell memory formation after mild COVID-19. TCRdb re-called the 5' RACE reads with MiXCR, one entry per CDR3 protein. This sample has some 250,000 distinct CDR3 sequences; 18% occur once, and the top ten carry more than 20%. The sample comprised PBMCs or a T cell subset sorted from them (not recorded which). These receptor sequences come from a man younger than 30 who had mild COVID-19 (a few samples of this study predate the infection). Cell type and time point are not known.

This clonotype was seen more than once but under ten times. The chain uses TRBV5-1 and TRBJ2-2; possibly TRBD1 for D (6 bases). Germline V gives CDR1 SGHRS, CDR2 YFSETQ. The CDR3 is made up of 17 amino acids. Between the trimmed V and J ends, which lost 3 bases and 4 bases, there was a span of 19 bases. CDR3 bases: TGCGCCAGCAGCTCGGTTATGGGGCAGGGGCTCACCGGGGAGCTGTTTTTT. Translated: CASSSVMGQGLTGELFF.

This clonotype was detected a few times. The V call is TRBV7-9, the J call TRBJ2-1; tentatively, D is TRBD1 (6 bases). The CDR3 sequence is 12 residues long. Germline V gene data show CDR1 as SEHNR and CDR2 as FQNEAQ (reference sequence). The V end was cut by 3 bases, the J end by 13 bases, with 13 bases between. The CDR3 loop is CASSFIEGEQFF. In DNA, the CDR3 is TGTGCCAGCAGCTTTATCGAGGGGGAACAGTTCTTC.

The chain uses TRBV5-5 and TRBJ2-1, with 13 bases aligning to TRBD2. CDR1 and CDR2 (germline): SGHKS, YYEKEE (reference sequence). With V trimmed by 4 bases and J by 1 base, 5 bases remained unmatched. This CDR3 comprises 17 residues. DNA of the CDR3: TGTGCCAGCAGCGTGGGACTAGCGGGGAGTTCCTACAATGAGCAGTTCTTC. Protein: CASSVGLAGSSYNEQFF.

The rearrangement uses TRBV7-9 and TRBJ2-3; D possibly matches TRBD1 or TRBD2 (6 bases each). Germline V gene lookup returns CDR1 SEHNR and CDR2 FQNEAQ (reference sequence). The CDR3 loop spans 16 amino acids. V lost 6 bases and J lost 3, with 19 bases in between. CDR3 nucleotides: TGTGCCAGCAGTCGCGGGACAAGTTATGGTACAGATACGCAGTATTTT. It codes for CASSRGTSYGTDTQYF.

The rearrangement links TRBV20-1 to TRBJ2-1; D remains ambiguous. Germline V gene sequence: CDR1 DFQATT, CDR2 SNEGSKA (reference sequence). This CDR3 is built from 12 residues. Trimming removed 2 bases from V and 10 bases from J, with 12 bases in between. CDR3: CSARSLDREQFF. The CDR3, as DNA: TGCAGTGCTAGATCGCTGGATCGGGAGCAGTTCTTC.

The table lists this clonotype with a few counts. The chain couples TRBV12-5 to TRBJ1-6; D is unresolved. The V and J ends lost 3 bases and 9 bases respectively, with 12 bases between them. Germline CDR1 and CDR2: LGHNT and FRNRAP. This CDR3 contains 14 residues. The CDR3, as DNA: TGTGCTAGTGGTTTAAGCCAACGTGGTTCACCCCTCCACTTT. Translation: CASGLSQRGSPLHF.

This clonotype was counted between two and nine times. CDR3 protein: CASSPNSGGPYNEQFF. The CDR3 DNA reads as TGTGCCAGCAGCCCGAATAGCGGGGGGCCCTACAATGAGCAGTTCTTC. J is TRBJ2-1 and V is TRBV7-2, with TRBD2 matching 10 bases. J gave up 2 bases and V 5 bases, and 6 bases lay outside the gene matches. CDR1 and CDR2 from the germline V gene are SGHTA and FQGNSA. This CDR3 is built from 16 residues. The variable domain in full, with the rest retrieved from reference TRBV7-2 and TRBJ2-1, is GAGVSQSPSNKVTEKGKDVELRCDPISGHTALYWYRQSLGQGLEFLIYFQGNSAPDKSGLPSDRFSAERTGGSVSTLTIQRTQQEDSAVYLCASSPNSGGPYNEQFFGPGTRLTVL.

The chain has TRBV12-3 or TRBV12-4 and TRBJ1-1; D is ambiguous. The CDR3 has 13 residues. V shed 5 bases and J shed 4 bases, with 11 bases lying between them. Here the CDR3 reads CASSLSWGTEAFF. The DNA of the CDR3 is TGTGCCAGCAGTCTCAGTTGGGGCACTGAAGCTTTCTTT.

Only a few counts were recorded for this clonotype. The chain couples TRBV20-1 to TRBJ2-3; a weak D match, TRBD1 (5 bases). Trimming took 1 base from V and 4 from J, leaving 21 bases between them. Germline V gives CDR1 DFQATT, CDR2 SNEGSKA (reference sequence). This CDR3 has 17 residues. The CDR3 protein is CSARGRLATALADTQYF. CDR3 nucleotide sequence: TGCAGTGCTAGAGGGCGCCTTGCGACAGCTTTGGCAGATACGCAGTATTTT.

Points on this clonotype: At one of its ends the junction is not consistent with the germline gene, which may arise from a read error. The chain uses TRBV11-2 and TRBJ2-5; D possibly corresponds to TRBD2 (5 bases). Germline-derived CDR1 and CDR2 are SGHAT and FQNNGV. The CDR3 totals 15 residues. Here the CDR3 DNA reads TGTGCCAGCAGATTAGAGCGGACTCTGGGAGAGACCCAGTACTTC. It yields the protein CASRLERTLGETQYF.

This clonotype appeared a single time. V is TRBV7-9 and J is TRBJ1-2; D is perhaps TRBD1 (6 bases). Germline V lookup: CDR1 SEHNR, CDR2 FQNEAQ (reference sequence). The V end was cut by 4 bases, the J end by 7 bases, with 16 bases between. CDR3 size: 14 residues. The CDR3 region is CASSSAGALGGYTF. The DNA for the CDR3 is TGTGCCAGCAGCTCCGCGGGGGCGCTTGGTGGCTACACCTTC.

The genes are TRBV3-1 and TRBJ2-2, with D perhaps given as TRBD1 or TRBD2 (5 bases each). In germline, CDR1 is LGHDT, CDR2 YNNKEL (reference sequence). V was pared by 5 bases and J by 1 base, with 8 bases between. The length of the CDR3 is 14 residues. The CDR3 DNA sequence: TGTGCCAGCAGCTGGGGACGGAACACCGGGGAGCTGTTTTTT. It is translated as CASSWGRNTGELFF.

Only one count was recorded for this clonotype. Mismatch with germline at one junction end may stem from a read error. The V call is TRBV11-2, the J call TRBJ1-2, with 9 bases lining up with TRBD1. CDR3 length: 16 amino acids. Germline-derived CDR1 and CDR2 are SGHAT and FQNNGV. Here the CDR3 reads CSSSFGTGWGVYGYTF. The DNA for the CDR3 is TGTTCCAGCAGCTTCGGGACAGGGTGGGGTGTCTATGGCTACACCTTC.

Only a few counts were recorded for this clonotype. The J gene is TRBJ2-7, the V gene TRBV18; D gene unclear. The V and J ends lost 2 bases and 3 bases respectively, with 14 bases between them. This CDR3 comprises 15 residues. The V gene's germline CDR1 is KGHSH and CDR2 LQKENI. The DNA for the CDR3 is TGTGCCAGCTCACCAACGAGCGTCCAGAGCTACGAGCAGTACGTC. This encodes CASSPTSVQSYEQYV.

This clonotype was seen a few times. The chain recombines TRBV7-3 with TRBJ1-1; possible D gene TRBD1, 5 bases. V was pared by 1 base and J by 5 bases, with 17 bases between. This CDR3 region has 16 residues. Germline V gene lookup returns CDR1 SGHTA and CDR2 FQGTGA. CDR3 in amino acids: CASSLRAGPRGTEAFF. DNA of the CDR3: TGTGCCAGCAGCTTAAGGGCAGGGCCCCGGGGGACTGAAGCTTTCTTT.

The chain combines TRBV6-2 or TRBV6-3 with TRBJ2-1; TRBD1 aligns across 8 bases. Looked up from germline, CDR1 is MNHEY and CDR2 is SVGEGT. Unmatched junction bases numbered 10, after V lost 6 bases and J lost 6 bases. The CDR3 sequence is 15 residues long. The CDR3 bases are TGTGCCAGCAGCCGCGGACAGGGAAGCTTCAATGAGCAGTTCTTC. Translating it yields CASSRGQGSFNEQFF.

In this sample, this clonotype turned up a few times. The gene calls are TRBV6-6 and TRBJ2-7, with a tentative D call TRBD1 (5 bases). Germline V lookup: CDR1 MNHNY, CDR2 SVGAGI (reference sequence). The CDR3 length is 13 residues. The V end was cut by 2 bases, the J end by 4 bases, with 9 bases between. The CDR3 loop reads CASSYRTGYEQYV. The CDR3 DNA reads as TGTGCCAGCAGTTACCGTACAGGTTACGAGCAGTACGTC.

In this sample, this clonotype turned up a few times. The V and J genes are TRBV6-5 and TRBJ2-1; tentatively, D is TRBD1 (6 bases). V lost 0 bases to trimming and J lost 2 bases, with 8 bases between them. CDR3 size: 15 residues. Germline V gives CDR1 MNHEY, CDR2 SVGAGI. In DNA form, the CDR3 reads TGTGCCAGCAGTTACTCGGGGGCGGCCTACAATGAGCAGTTCTTC. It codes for CASSYSGAAYNEQFF.

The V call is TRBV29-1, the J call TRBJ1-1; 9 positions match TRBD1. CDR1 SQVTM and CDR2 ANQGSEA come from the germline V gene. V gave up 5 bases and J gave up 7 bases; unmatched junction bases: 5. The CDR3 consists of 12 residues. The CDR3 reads CSVLTGGSEAFF. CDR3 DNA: TGCAGCGTTTTGACAGGGGGTAGTGAAGCTTTCTTT.

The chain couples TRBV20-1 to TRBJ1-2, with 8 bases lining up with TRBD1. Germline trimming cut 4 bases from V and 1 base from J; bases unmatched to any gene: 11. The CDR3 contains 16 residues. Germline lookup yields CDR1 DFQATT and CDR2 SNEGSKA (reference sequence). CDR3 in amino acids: CSAIRPGGRINYGYTF. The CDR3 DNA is TGCAGTGCTATTCGTCCAGGGGGCCGAATTAACTATGGCTACACCTTC.

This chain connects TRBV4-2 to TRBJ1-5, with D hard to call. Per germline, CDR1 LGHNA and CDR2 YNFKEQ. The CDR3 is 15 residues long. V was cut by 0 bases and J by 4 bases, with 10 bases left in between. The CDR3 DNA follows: TGTGCCAGCAGCCAAGATCTAGGGTGGAATCAGCCCCAGCATTTT. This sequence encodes CASSQDLGWNQPQHF.

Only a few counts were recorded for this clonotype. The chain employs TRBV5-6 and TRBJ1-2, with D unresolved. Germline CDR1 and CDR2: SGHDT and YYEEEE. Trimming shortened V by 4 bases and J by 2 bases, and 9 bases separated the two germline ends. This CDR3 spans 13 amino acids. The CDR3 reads CASSTKENYGYTF. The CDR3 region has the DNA TGTGCCAGCAGCACTAAAGAAAACTATGGCTACACCTTC. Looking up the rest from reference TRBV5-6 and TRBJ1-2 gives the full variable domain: DAGVTQSPTHLIKTRGQQVTLRCSPKSGHDTVSWYQQALGQGPQFIFQYYEEEERQRGNFPDRFSGHQFPNYSSELNVNALLLGDSALYLCASSTKENYGYTFGSGTRLTVV.

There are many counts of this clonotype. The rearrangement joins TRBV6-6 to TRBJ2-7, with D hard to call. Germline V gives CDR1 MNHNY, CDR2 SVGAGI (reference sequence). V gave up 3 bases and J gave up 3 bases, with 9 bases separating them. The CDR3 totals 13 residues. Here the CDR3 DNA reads TGTGCCAGCAGTTATGTGGGGAACTACGAGCAGTACTTC. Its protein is CASSYVGNYEQYF.

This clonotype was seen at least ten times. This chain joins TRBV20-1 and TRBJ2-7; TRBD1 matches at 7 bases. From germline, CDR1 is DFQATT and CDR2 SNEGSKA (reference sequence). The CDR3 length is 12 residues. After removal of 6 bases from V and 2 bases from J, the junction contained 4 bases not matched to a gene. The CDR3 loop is CSAPDRTYEQYV. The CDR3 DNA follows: TGCAGTGCCCCGGACAGGACCTACGAGCAGTACGTC.